The 5 T cell receptor beta chains below all came from one sample that was sequenced in a study of breast tumors, draining lymph nodes, adjacent tissues. A single record per CDR3 protein comes from TCRdb applying MiXCR to the multiplex PCR reads. The table includes approximately 190,000 distinct CDR3 sequences, about 32% detected once. Samples came from axillary lymph nodes draining the breast cancer. Sequencing was carried out using axillary lymph node tissue. These TCRs come from a female donor with breast cancer. Some clones in this sample may be carry-over from other donors' samples.

As to this clonotype: Since a much larger clone is just one base distant, this may be a read error. In DNA, the CDR3 is TGCGCCAGCAGCTTGGTGGAAGGGATAGCGGAAGAGACCCAGTACTTC. The encoded protein is CASSLVEGIAEETQYF. This chain joins TRBV5-1 and TRBJ2-5, with D possibly being TRBD2 (6 bases). Trimming pared 0 bases from V and 3 bases from J, leaving 15 bases between. CDR1 and CDR2 (germline): SGHRS, YFSETQ. This CDR3 has 16 residues.

A remark on this clonotype: The junction departs from the called germline gene at one end, perhaps through a read error. The V call is TRBV7-3, the J call TRBJ1-1; D remains unclear. This CDR3 region has 13 residues. Germline CDR1 reads SGHTA; CDR2 reads FQGTGA. For the CDR3, the DNA is TGTGCCAGCAGTTATGACAAGAACACTGAAGCTCTCTTT. Translating it yields CASSYDKNTEALF. Drawing the rest from reference TRBV7-3 and TRBJ1-1, the complete variable domain is GAGVSQTPSNKVTEKGKYVELRCDPISGHTALYWYRQSLGQGPEFLIYFQGTGAADDSGLPNDRFFAVRPEGSVSTLKIQRTERGDSAVYLCASSYDKNTEALFGQGTRLTVV.

This clonotype appeared many times. This chain uses TRBV12-3 or TRBV12-4 with TRBJ2-5; 9 nucleotides match TRBD2. The V segment lost 1 base and the J segment 1 base; nucleotides outside the gene matches: 4. This CDR3 comprises 16 residues. The CDR3 here is CASSLVAGGPQETQYF. The DNA of the CDR3 is TGTGCCAGCAGTTTAGTCGCGGGGGGGCCCCAAGAGACCCAGTACTTC.

This clonotype has a count of ten or more. V usage is TRBV7-9 and J usage is TRBJ2-3; TRBD2 agrees at 9 bases. The V segment lost 5 bases and the J segment 7 bases; nucleotides outside the gene matches: 7. Germline CDR1 SEHNR, CDR2 FQNEAQ (reference sequence). There are 14 residues in the CDR3. CDR3 DNA sequence: TGTGCCAGCAGCCCGTTAGCGGGAGTAAATACGCAGTATTTT. It is translated as CASSPLAGVNTQYF.

This clonotype was detected ten times or more. CDR3 sequence reads: CASQRDSGAFQETQYF. CDR3 in DNA: TGTGCCAGCCAGCGGGATAGCGGGGCCTTCCAAGAGACCCAGTACTTC. The rearrangement uses TRBV6-6 and TRBJ2-5; 8 nucleotides agree with TRBD2. After removal of 8 bases from V and 1 base from J, the junction contained 12 bases not matched to a gene. The CDR3 runs to 16 residues. CDR1 and CDR2 (germline): MNHNY, SVGAGI (reference sequence).